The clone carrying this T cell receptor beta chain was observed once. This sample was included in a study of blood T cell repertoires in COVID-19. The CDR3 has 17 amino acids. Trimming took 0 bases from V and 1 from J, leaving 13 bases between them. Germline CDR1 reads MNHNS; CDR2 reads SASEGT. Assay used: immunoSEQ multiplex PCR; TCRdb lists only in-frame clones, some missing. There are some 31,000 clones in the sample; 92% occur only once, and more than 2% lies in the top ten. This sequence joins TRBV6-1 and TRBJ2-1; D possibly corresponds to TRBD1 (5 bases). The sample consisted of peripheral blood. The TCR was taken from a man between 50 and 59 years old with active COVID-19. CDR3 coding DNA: TGTGCCAGCAGTGAAGCCACTGGGGCCAGGTCCTACAATGAGCAGTTCTTC. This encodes CASSEATGARSYNEQFF.